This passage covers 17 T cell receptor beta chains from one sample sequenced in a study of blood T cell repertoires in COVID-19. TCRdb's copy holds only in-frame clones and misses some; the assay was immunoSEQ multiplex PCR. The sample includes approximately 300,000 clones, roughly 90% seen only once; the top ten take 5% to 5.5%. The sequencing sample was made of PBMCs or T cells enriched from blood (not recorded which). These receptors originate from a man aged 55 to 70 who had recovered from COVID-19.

CDR3 coding DNA: TGCGCCAGCAGCCAAGGGTGGGAACTAGCGGGAGCCCTCTACGAGCAGTACTTC. Amino acids: CASSQGWELAGALYEQYF. This chain connects TRBV4-3 to TRBJ2-7, with 11 nucleotides matching TRBD2. The V and J ends lost 1 base and 3 bases, in that order; junction bases with no gene match: 11. The CDR3 consists of 18 residues. Germline CDR1 is LGHNA and CDR2 is YSLEER.

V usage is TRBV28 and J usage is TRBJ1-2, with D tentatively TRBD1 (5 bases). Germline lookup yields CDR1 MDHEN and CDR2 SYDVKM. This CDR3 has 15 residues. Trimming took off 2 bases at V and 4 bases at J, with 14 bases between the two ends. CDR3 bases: TGTGCCAGCAGTTTAATGGGGGGAAGGATCTATGGCTACACCTTC. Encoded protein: CASSLMGGRIYGYTF.

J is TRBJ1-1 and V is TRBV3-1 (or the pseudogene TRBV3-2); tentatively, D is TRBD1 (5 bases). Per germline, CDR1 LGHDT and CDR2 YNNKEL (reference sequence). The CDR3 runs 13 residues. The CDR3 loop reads CAAKPRVGTEAFF. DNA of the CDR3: TGTGCGGCCAAGCCCAGGGTTGGGACTGAAGCTTTCTTT.

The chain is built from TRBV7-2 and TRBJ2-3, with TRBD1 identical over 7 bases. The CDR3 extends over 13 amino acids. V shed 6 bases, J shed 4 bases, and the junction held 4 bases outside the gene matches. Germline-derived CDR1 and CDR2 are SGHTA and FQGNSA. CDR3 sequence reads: CASSPTGADTQYF. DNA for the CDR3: TGTGCCAGCAGTCCCACAGGGGCAGATACGCAGTATTTT. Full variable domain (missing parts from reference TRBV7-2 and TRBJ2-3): GAGVSQSPSNKVTEKGKDVELRCDPISGHTALYWYRQSLGQGLEFLIYFQGNSAPDKSGLPSDRFSAERTGGSVSTLTIQRTQQEDSAVYLCASSPTGADTQYFGPGTRLTVL.

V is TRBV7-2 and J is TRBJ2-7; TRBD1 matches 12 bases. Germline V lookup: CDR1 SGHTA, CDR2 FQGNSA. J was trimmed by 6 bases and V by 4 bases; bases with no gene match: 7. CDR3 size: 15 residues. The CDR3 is CASSSPGQGAFEQYF. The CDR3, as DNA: TGTGCCAGCAGCTCCCCGGGACAGGGGGCTTTCGAGCAGTACTTC.

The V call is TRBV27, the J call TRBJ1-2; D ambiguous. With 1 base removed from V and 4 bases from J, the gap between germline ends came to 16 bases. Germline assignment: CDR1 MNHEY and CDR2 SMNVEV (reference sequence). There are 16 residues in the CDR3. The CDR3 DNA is TGTGCCAGCAGTTTATTACTCGGGAGCAGGAGCTATGGCTACACCTTC. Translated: CASSLLLGSRSYGYTF.

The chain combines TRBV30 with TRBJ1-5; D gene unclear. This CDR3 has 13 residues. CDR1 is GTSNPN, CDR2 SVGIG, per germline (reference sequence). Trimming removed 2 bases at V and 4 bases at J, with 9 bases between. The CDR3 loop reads CAWSLAVNQPQHF. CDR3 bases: TGTGCCTGGAGTTTGGCGGTAAATCAGCCCCAGCATTTT.

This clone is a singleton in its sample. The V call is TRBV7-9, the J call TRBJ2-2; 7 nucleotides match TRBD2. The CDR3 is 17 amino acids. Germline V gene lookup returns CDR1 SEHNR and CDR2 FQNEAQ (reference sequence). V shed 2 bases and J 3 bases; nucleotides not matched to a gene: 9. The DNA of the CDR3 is TGTGCCAGCAGCTTAAGTCTGGCGGGAGCCCACACCGGGGAGCTGTTTTTT. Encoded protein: CASSLSLAGAHTGELFF.

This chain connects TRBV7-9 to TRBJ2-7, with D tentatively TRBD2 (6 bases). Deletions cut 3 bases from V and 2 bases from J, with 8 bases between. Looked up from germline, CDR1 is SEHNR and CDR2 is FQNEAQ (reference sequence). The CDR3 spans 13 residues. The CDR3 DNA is TGTGCCAGCAGCTTCGGGAGTACCTACGAGCAGTACTTC. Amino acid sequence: CASSFGSTYEQYF.

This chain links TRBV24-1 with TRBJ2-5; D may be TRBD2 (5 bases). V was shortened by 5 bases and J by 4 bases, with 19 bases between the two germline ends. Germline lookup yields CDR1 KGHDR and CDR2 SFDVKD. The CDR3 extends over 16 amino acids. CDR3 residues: CATSGDLLSAGETQYF. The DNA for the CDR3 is TGTGCCACCAGTGGGGATCTACTTTCGGCGGGAGAGACCCAGTACTTC.

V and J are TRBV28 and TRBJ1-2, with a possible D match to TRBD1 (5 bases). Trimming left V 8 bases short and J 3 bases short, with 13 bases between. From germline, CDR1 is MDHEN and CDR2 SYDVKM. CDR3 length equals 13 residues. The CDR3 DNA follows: TGTGCCAGCGCGTGGGGAGGGGACTATGGCTACACCTTC. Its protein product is CASAWGGDYGYTF.

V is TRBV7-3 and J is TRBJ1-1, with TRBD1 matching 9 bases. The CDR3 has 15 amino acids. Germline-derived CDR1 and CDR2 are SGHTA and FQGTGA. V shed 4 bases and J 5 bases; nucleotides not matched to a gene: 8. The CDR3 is CASSSQQGAGTEAFF. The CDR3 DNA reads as TGTGCCAGCAGCTCCCAACAGGGGGCGGGGACTGAAGCTTTCTTT.

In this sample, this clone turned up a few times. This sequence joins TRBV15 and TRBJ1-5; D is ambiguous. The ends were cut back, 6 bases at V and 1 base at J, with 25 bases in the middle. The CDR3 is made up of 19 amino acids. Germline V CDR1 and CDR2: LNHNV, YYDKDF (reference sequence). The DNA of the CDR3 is TGTGCCACCAGGAGTTCCGGGATAGGAGGAAATCGGAGCAATCAGCCCCAGCATTTT. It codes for CATRSSGIGGNRSNQPQHF.

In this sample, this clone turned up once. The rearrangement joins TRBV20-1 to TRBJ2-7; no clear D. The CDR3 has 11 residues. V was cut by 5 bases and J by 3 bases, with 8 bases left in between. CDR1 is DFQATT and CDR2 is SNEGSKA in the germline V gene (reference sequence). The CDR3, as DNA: TGCAGTGCTCTTTTTATCTACGAGCAGTACTTC. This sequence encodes CSALFIYEQYF.

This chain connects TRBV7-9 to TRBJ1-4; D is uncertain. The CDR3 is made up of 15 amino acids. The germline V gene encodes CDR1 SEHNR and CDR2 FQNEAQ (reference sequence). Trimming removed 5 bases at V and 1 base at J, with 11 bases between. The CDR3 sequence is CASSPNPRTNEKLFF. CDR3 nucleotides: TGTGCCAGCAGCCCTAACCCGAGAACTAATGAAAAACTGTTTTTT.

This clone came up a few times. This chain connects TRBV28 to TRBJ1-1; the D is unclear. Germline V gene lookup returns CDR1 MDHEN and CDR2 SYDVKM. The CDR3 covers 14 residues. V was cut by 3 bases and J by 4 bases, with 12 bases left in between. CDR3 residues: CASSFGSRGTEAFF. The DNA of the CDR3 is TGTGCCAGCAGTTTCGGCTCCCGAGGCACTGAAGCTTTCTTT.

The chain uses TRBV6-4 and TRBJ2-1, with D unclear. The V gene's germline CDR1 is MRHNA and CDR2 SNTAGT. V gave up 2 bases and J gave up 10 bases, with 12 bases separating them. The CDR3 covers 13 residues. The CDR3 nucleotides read TGTGCCAGCAGTGACCCATCAACGAGGGAGCAGTTCTTC. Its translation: CASSDPSTREQFF.